This T cell receptor beta chain came from a study of post-analysis software for immune sequencing data. Every TCR beta cDNA library bore unique molecular identifiers. TCRdb called the PCR reads again in MiXCR, with one record for every CDR3 protein. Of some 800,000 distinct CDR3 sequences listed, around 45% are singletons. Overall study results and limits: About 5 TRBV segments occurring more often in patients than controls included TRBV5-6, TRBV5-1 and TRBV20-1.

As regards this clonotype: Its antigen is unidentified.

Trimming shortened V by 6 bases and J by 11 bases, and 20 bases separated the two germline ends. CDR1 SNHLY and CDR2 FYNNEI come from the germline V gene. The CDR3 has 15 amino acids. The sequencing input was blood. The clonotype originates from a girl between 5 and 17 years old with multiple sclerosis. This chain uses TRBV2 with TRBJ1-6; possibly TRBD1 for D (5 bases). DNA of the CDR3: TGTGCCAGCAGCGCCGAAGCTCGGGACGTCCCACCCCTCCACTTT. As protein: CASSAEARDVPPLHF.